The entry that follows covers one T cell receptor beta chain sequence. Antigen specificity is unknown. This entry belongs to a study of long-term antiretroviral therapy in people with HIV. The authors ran the immunoSEQ assay, v3.0, at survey level. Assay used: immunoSEQ multiplex PCR; TCRdb lists only in-frame clones, some missing. The table has about 39,000 clones, about 90% seen once. Study-wide results and caveats: ART adherence, viral resistance and therapy changes were not recorded. Samples were collected from the mid-2000s to the late 2010s under possibly less effective ART regimens.

CDR1 SGDLS and CDR2 YYNGEE come from the germline V gene. This CDR3 has 13 amino acids. Going into DNA extraction, samples held 1-10 million cryopreserved PBMC. This clonotype was obtained from a woman between 50 and 59 years old with HIV. The rearrangement links TRBV9 to TRBJ2-5; 8 nucleotides align to TRBD1. The source material was unsorted PBMCs, sampled 1.2 years after starting antiretroviral therapy. The CDR3 DNA follows: TGTGGTCCTCCAGGGGGCTTTACAGAGACCCAGTACTTC. This sequence encodes CGPPGGFTETQYF.